This T cell receptor beta chain derives from a study of control samples from healthy donors and cancer patients. Sequenced by immunoSEQ multiplex PCR; TCRdb stores in-frame clones only, minus some. The sample yields about 110,000 clones, about nine tenths seen once. V lost 2 bases and J lost 4, with 9 bases in between. Germline V gene sequence: CDR1 MNHNY, CDR2 SVGAGI (reference sequence). CDR3 length: 14 amino acids. This sequence joins TRBV6-6 and TRBJ2-1; no clear D. Sequencing was performed on blood. The receptor's source is a human donor in good health. The donor label of this sample is uncertain. The CDR3, as DNA: TGTGCCAGCAGTTACGGAAGCATATACAATGAGCAGTTCTTC. Its translation: CASSYGSIYNEQFF.